This TCR beta chain came from a study of T-cell reconstitution after alpha-beta-depleted transplantation in children. The study, taken as a whole, reports: Several hundred expanded graft clones reportedly were the source of alpha-beta T cells about two months after transplant.

To note about this clonotype: The antigen is undetermined.

CDR1 is LNHDA, CDR2 SQIVND, per germline (reference sequence). The ends lost 7 bases at V and 4 bases at J; junction bases unmatched: 6. CDR3 length: 15 amino acids. Preparation of the TCRbeta library used unique molecular identifiers. TCRdb independently ran MiXCR on the PCR reads; one entry per CDR3 protein. The table has 750,000 to 950,000 distinct CDR3 sequences, approximately 15% seen once; the top ten hold 5%. The sample consisted of PBMCs, mostly from graft donor cells, taken 360 days after TCRalphabeta/CD19-depleted stem cell transplant. This clonotype was sampled from a male patient younger than 18 who had a stem cell transplant for acute lymphoblastic leukemia, so the T cells may come from the graft donor. This chain connects TRBV19 to TRBJ2-7; TRBD2 matches at 14 bases. The CDR3 loop reads CASKVGLAGVYEQYF. For the CDR3, the DNA is TGTGCCAGTAAAGTGGGACTAGCGGGAGTATACGAGCAGTACTTC.